This T cell receptor beta chain was observed in a study of T cells in Graves' hyperthyroidism and ophthalmopathy. Exclusion criteria comprised uncontrolled infection, other autoimmune disease, pregnancy or lactation. Amplification of TCR beta CDR3 regions used RNA as the template. The TCR CDR3 first-round RT-PCR relied on the HTBI primer set. One entry per CDR3 protein, called by TCRdb with MiXCR from the multiplex PCR reads. The sample records about 380,000 distinct CDR3 sequences, 15% to 20% being singletons. Many counts were recorded for this clonotype. Antigen unknown. V was cut by 6 bases and J by 7 bases, with 12 bases left in between. Germline V lookup: CDR1 SNHLY, CDR2 FYNNEI. The CDR3 extends over 12 amino acids. Whole-study findings and limits: Ophthalmopathy cases were set apart from stable hyperthyroidism by a 13 V-J model. In validation, the model predicted ophthalmopathy. These predictions came a median approximately six months before onset.

This clonotype was sampled from a man aged 18-30 years with Graves' ophthalmopathy. The chain combines TRBV2 with TRBJ1-2; D unresolved. The sample taken for sequencing was blood. CDR3 sequence: CASREEGSGYTF. CDR3 nucleotides: TGTGCCAGCAGAGAGGAGGGATCTGGCTACACCTTC. The full variable domain, rest sourced from reference TRBV2 and TRBJ1-2, is EPEVTQTPSHQVTQMGQEVILRCVPISNHLYFYWYRQILGQKVEFLVSFYNNEISEKSEIFDDQFSVERPDGSNFTLKIRSTKLEDSAMYFCASREEGSGYTFGSGTRLTVV.